The rows below give T cell receptor beta chains drawn from one sample of a study of tumour-infiltrating T cells in Burkitt lymphoma. The repertoire was sequenced with immunoSEQ multiplex PCR; TCRdb's copy has only in-frame clones and lacks some. The sample includes 46,000 or so clones, around 29% of them seen just once. The specimen sequenced was tumor tissue. Source of these receptors: a human donor with Burkitt lymphoma. The CDR3 runs from the conserved cysteine through the conserved F or W. The D gene is left open where the match is weak. A row's size may be missing; if present it is once, few, many or a size class.

CDR3aa,CDR3nt,d_gene,j_gene,v_gene,abundance,len
CASSPYQGVETQYF,TGTGCCAGCTCACCATACCAGGGGGTGGAGACCCAGTACTTC,TRBD1,TRBJ2-5,TRBV18,NA,14
CASSEWIGYGYTF,TGTGCCAGCAGTGAATGGATAGGTTATGGCTACACCTTC,NA,TRBJ1-2,TRBV6-1,few,13
CASSSGGLGTQYF,TGTGCCAGCAGTTCGGGGGGCCTTGGGACCCAGTACTTC,NA,TRBJ2-5,TRBV27,NA,13
CASSRGNNEKLFF,TGTGCCAGCAGCCGAGGGAATAATGAAAAACTGTTTTTT,NA,TRBJ1-4,TRBV7-9,once,13
CASSQGTDSSYEQYF,TGCGCCAGCAGCCAAGGAACAGACAGCTCCTACGAGCAGTACTTC,NA,TRBJ2-7,TRBV4-1,NA,15
CASRSILSGGTDTQYF,TGTGCCAGCAGATCCATACTAAGCGGGGGCACAGATACGCAGTATTTT,TRBD2,TRBJ2-3,TRBV2,NA,16
CASSLAGPGFGLSNQPQHF,TGTGCCAGCAGCTTAGCGGGCCCAGGGTTCGGACTTAGCAATCAGCCCCAGCATTTT,NA,TRBJ1-5,TRBV7-9,few,19
CASSFLSTGDYGYTF,TGTGCCAGCAGTTTCCTTTCCACAGGGGACTATGGCTACACCTTC,TRBD1,TRBJ1-2,TRBV6-5,NA,15
CASSGFLLTDTQYF,TGTGCCAGCAGTGGTTTCCTTCTCACAGATACGCAGTATTTT,NA,TRBJ2-3,TRBV2,NA,14
CASSTAPDRVHQPQHF,TGTGCCAGTAGTACCGCCCCGGACAGGGTCCATCAGCCCCAGCATTTT,TRBD1,TRBJ1-5,TRBV19,NA,16
CASSLVQTQETQYF,TGTGCCAGCAGCTTAGTGCAGACCCAAGAGACCCAGTACTTC,NA,TRBJ2-5,TRBV7-8,NA,14
CASSTPGDGYTF,TGTGCCAGCAGTACCCCCGGGGATGGCTACACCTTC,NA,TRBJ1-2,TRBV5-6,NA,12
CASSLEVGTGANVLTF,TGTGCCAGCAGCTTAGAGGTGGGGACTGGGGCCAACGTCCTGACTTTC,NA,TRBJ2-6,TRBV11-2,few,16
CASSQVRTGHTGELFF,TGTGCCAGCAGTCAAGTGCGGACAGGGCACACCGGGGAGCTGTTTTTT,TRBD1,TRBJ2-2,TRBV11-3,medium-sized,16